The entry below describes one TCR beta chain. Its target is not known. Obtained as resections during corrective heart surgery, the thymus tissue was then studied. This CDR3 contains 16 residues. Germline assignment: CDR1 LGHNA and CDR2 YSLEER. Trimming left V 4 bases short and J 2 bases short, with 15 bases between. The source of the sample is a study of human thymus T cells. Study findings and constraints: Related research examined unrelated individuals and reported that their thymic repertoires overlapped highly.

Using immunoSEQ multiplex PCR, the repertoire was profiled, and TCRdb retains in-frame clones only, with some absent. This table has fewer than 85,000 clones, 85% to 95% appearing once. The specimen was thymus tissue. V and J are TRBV4-3 and TRBJ2-1, with D possibly matching TRBD1 (6 bases). This receptor was obtained from a girl under two years old with a congenital heart defect but otherwise immunologically healthy. CDR3 residues: CASSPADEGAYNEQFF. CDR3 DNA: TGCGCCAGCAGCCCAGCTGACGAGGGGGCCTACAATGAGCAGTTCTTC.